This T cell receptor (beta chain) derives from a study of spatial heterogeneity in lung cancer. In the study overall: When available, follow-up PBMC samples taken a median of about 2 years after resection were sequenced. On average, each unique TCR and UMI combination appeared more than ten times in raw reads.

This clonotype occurred many times. Each molecule of TCR cDNA was tagged with one unique molecular identifier. TCRdb independently ran MiXCR on the 5' RACE reads; one entry per CDR3 protein. The table includes about 30,000 distinct CDR3 sequences, 6% detected once. The V end lost 6 bases, the J end lost 4 bases, and 13 bases lay between the germline ends. Per the germline V gene, CDR1 is SQVTM and CDR2 is ANQGSEA. This CDR3 has 12 residues. Regarding time point: blood at routine non-recurrence follow-up after resection. Tumor, nontumor lung or frozen PBMC supplied whole RNA, sequenced without sorting. This TCR came from a male donor with early-stage non-small cell lung cancer. The sample was PBMCs, taken at follow-up. The chain carries TRBV29-1 and TRBJ2-7; TRBD2 is a possible D gene (6 bases). The CDR3 loop is CSVSGAGYEQYF. The CDR3 DNA sequence: TGCAGCGTGAGTGGGGCGGGGTACGAGCAGTACTTC.